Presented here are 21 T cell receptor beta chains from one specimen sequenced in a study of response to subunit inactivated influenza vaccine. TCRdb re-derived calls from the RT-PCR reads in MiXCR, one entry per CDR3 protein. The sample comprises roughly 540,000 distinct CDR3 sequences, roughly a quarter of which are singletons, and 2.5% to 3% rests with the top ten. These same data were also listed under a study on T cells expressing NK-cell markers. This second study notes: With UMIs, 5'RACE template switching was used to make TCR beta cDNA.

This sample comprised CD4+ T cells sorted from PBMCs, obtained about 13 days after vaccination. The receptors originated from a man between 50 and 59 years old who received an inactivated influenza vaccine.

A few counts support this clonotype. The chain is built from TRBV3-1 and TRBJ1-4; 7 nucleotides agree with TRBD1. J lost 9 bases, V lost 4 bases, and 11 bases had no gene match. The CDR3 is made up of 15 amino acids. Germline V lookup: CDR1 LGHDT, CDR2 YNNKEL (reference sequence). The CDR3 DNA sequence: TGTGCCAGCAGCCTCCAGGGGGGCGCAGGGCAAAAACTGTTTTTT. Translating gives CASSLQGGAGQKLFF.

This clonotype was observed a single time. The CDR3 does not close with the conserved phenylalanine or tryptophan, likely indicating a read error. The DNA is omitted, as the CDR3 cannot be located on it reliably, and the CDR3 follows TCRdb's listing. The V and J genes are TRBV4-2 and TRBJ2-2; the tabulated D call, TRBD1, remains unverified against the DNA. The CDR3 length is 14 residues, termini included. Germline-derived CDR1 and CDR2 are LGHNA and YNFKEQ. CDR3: CAMGPGTLCWALLC.

CDR3: CSVYAGTAVFEQFF. The CDR3 DNA follows: TGCAGCGTCTACGCCGGGACAGCCGTCTTTGAGCAGTTCTTC. The chain employs TRBV29-1 and TRBJ2-1; 7 nucleotides align to TRBD1. The J segment lost 9 bases and the V segment lost 6 bases, leaving 14 bases of the junction unmatched. The CDR3 consists of 14 residues. Germline CDR1 reads SQVTM; CDR2 reads ANQGSEA.

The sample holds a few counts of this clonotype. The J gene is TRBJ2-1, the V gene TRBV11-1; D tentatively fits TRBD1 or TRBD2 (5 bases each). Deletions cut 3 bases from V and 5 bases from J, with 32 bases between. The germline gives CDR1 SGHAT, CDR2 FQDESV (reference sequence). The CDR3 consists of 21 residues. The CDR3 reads CASSLLFEGRVGVASNNEQFF. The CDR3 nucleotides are TGTGCCAGCAGCTTGCTGTTCGAGGGACGAGTGGGCGTCGCATCCAACAATGAGCAGTTCTTC.

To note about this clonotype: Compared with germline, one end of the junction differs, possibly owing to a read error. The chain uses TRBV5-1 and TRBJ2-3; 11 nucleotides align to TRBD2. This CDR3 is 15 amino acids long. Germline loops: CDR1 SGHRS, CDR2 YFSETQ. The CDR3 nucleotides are TGCGCCAGCAGCCTTAGCGGGGGGGCTGCAGATGCGCAGTATTTT. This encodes CASSLSGGAADAQYF.

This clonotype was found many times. The CDR3 region is CASSYDPQYNSPLHF. The CDR3 region has the DNA TGTGCCAGCAGTTATGACCCGCAGTATAATTCACCCCTCCACTTT. The chain uses TRBV6-5 and TRBJ1-6; D ambiguous. Germline CDR1 MNHEY, CDR2 SVGAGI. The length of the CDR3 is 15 residues. Trimming removed 3 bases from V and 4 bases from J, with 10 bases in between.

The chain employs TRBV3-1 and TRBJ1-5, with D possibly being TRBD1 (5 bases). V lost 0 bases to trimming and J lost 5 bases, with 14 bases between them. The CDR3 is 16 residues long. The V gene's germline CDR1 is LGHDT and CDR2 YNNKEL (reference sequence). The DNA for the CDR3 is TGTGCCAGCAGCCAAGAGGCAGGGAGACGTGATCAGCCCCAGCATTTT. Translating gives CASSQEAGRRDQPQHF.

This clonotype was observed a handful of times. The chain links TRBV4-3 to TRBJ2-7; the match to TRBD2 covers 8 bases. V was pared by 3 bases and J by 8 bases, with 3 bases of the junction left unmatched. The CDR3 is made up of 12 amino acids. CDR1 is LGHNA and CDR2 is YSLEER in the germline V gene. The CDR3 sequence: CASSQGSGKQYF. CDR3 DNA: TGCGCCAGCAGCCAGGGTAGCGGGAAGCAGTACTTC.

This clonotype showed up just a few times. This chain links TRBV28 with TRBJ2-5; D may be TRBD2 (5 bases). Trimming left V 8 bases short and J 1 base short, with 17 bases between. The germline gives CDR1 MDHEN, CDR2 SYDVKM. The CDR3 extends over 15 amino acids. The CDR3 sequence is CASLRETGVQETQYF. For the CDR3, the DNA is TGTGCCAGCCTTCGAGAGACCGGGGTCCAAGAGACCCAGTACTTC.

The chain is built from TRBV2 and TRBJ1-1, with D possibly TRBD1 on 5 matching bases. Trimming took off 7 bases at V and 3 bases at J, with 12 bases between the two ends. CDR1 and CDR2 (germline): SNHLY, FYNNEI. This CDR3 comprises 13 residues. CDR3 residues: CASKDEGYTEAFF. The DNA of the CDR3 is TGTGCCAGCAAAGACGAGGGGTACACTGAAGCTTTCTTT.

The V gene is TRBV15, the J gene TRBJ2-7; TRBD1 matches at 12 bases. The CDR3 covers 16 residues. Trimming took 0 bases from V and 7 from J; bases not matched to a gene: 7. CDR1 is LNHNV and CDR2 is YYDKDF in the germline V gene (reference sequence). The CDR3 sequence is CATSRDKGQGAGEQYF. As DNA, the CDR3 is TGTGCCACCAGCAGAGATAAGGGACAGGGGGCGGGTGAGCAGTACTTC.

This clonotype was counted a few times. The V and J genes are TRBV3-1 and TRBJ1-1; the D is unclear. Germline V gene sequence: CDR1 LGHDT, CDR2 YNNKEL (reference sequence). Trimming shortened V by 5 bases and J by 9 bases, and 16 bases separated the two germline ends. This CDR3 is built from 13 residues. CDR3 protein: CASSESAHVQAFF. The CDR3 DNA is TGTGCCAGCAGCGAGTCTGCTCACGTGCAAGCTTTCTTT.

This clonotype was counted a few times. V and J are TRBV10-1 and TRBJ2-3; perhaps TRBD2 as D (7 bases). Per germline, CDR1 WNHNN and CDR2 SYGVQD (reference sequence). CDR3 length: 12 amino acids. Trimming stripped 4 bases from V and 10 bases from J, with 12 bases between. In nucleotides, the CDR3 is TGCGCCAGCAGTGCGGGGGCGGGGGCGCAGTATTTT. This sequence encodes CASSAGAGAQYF.

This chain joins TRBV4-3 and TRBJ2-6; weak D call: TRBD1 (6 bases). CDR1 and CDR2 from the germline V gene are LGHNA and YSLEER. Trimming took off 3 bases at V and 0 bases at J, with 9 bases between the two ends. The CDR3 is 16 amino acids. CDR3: CASSHGTYSGANVLTF. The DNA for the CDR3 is TGCGCCAGCAGCCACGGGACATACTCTGGGGCCAACGTCCTGACTTTC.

CDR3 amino acids: CASSLAGGREKLFF. In DNA, the CDR3 is TGCGCCAGCAGCTTGGCAGGGGGCAGAGAAAAACTGTTTTTT. The genes are TRBV5-1 and TRBJ1-4; 8 bases agree with TRBD1. CDR3 length: 14 amino acids. Germline V gene sequence: CDR1 SGHRS, CDR2 YFSETQ. The V segment lost 0 bases and the J segment 8 bases; nucleotides outside the gene matches: 3.

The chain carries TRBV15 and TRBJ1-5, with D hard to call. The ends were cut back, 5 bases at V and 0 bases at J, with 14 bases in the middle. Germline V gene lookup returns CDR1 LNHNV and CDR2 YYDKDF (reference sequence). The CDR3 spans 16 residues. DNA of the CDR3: TGTGCCACCAGCTCCCGGACCGACTATAGCAATCAGCCCCAGCATTTT. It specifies CATSSRTDYSNQPQHF.

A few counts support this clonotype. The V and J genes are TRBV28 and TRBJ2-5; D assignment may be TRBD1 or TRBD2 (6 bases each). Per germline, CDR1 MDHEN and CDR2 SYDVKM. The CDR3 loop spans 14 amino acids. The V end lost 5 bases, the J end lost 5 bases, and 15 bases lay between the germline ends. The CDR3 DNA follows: TGTGCCAGCAGTACCACAGGGAGGAGGGAGACCCAGTACTTC. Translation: CASSTTGRRETQYF.

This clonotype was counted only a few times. CDR3 bases: TGTGCCAGCAGTATACAGGGCCCGGACACTGAAGCTTTCTTT. Protein: CASSIQGPDTEAFF. The chain has TRBV12-3 or TRBV12-4 and TRBJ1-1, with D possibly matching TRBD1 (6 bases). Between the trimmed V and J ends, which lost 5 bases and 3 bases, there was a span of 13 bases. This CDR3 has 14 amino acids.

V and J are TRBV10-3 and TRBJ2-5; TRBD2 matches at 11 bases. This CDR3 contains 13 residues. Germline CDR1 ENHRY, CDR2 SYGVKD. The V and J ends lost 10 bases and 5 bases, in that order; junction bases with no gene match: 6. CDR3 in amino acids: CATTSGIPETQYF. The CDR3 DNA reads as TGTGCCACGACTAGCGGGATCCCTGAGACCCAGTACTTC.

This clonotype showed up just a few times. The CDR3 loop reads CAISLTTGSYEQYF. In DNA form, the CDR3 reads TGTGCCATCAGCCTAACGACAGGCTCCTACGAGCAGTACTTC. V is TRBV10-3 and J is TRBJ2-7; the D gene is possibly TRBD1 (6 bases). Germline V gene lookup returns CDR1 ENHRY and CDR2 SYGVKD. The length of the CDR3 is 14 residues. Deletions cut 6 bases from V and 0 bases from J, with 12 bases between.

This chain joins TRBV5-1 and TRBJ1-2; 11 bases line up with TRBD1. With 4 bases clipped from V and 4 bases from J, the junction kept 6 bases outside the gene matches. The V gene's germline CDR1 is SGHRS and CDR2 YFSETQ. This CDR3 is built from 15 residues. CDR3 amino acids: CASSAGGTGGYGYTF. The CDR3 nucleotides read TGCGCCAGCAGCGCCGGAGGGACAGGGGGCTATGGCTACACCTTC.